This T cell receptor (beta chain) was sequenced during a study of cytomegalovirus exposure and HLA in healthy donors. Study observations and caveats: At a 0.05 false discovery rate, a later analysis found approximately 15,000 TCR beta sequences to be associated with HLA alleles.

As concerns this clone: Its matching antigen is unknown.

V was pared by 10 bases and J by 1 base, with 6 bases between. The germline V gene encodes CDR1 SEHNR and CDR2 FQNEAQ (reference sequence). The length of the CDR3 is 11 residues. The PCR ran on 60 Vbeta and 13 Jbeta primers. TCRdb's copy holds only in-frame clones and misses some; the assay was immunoSEQ multiplex PCR. Of 150,000 to 250,000 clones listed, approximately 85% are singletons. The TCR sequence derives from a woman between 45 and 60 years old in good health and CMV-seronegative. Source material: PBMCs. The rearrangement joins TRBV7-9 to TRBJ2-3; unclear D gene. This chain's CDR3 is CATLGTDTQYF. Written as DNA, the CDR3 is TGTGCCACCCTAGGCACAGATACGCAGTATTTT.